This passage covers 17 T cell receptor beta chains from one sample sequenced in a study of tumor and adjacent non-tumor tissue in lung cancer. This sample's RNA came from whole unsorted tissue. The normal lung tissue was taken more than 3 cm from the tumor edge. Three rounds of nested PCR, following a modified ARM-PCR protocol, produced the TCRbeta library. A single record per CDR3 protein comes from TCRdb applying MiXCR to the multiplex PCR reads. The top ten hold roughly 20% of the sample, which has about 110,000 distinct CDR3 sequences, roughly three fifths seen once. Sequencing was done on a sample of distant non-tumor lung tissue. The source is a man aged 55 to 69 with non-small cell lung cancer.

Regarding this clonotype: One end of the junction fails to match germline, which may point to a read error. CDR3 nucleotides: TGTACCAGCAGTGTCATTAGGACTAGCGGTACCGGGGAGCTGTTTTTT. This translates into CTSSVIRTSGTGELFF. The V and J genes are TRBV12-3 or TRBV12-4 and TRBJ2-2, with 10 bases lining up with TRBD2. The CDR3 spans 16 residues.

In its sample, this clonotype was seen many times. The gene calls are TRBV4-3 and TRBJ2-2; tentatively, D is TRBD2 (7 bases). The germline V gene encodes CDR1 LGHNA and CDR2 YSLEER. There are 14 residues in the CDR3. Trimming took 0 bases from V and 8 from J, leaving 10 bases between them. The chain's CDR3 is CASSQDAGAGELFF. The DNA of the CDR3 is TGCGCCAGCAGCCAAGATGCGGGGGCAGGGGAGCTGTTTTTT.

A few counts support this clonotype. A much larger clonotype is one base distant, so this may be a read error. Since no conserved phenylalanine or tryptophan closes the CDR3, a read error is the likely cause. The gene calls are TRBV12-3 or TRBV12-4 and TRBJ1-3, with unresolved D. The CDR3 consists of 12 residues. Trimming removed 2 bases at V and 1 base at J, with 0 bases between. CDR3 coding DNA: TGTGCCAGCAGTTTATCTGGAAACACCATATATTCT. Encoded protein: CASSLSGNTIYS.

For this clonotype: One end of the junction varies from germline; a read error may be responsible. J is TRBJ1-1 and V is TRBV5-5; D remains unclear. The CDR3 contains 15 residues. CDR1 is SGHKS, CDR2 YYEKEE, per germline (reference sequence). CDR3 nucleotides: TGTGCCAACAGCTTGGGCCCTCTGTGTCTCGGTGAAGCTTTCTTT. Its translation: CANSLGPLCLGEAFF.

This sequence joins TRBV24-1 and TRBJ2-2, with unresolved D. V lost 3 bases, J lost 3 bases, and 13 bases lay in between. This CDR3 comprises 16 residues. Germline loops: CDR1 KGHDR, CDR2 SFDVKD. CDR3 amino acids: CATSDPNAGYTGELFF. The DNA of the CDR3 is TGTGCCACCAGTGATCCGAATGCCGGATACACCGGGGAGCTGTTTTTT.

This clonotype was recorded many times. The chain employs TRBV5-4 and TRBJ2-3, with a possible D match to TRBD2 (5 bases). Germline V gene sequence: CDR1 SGHNT, CDR2 YYREEE (reference sequence). V was clipped by 4 bases and J by 2 bases, with 17 bases between them. The CDR3 totals 16 residues. CDR3 sequence: CASSVRLPTNTDTQYF. In DNA form, the CDR3 reads TGTGCCAGCAGCGTGAGACTCCCGACTAACACAGATACGCAGTATTTT.

About this clonotype itself: A read error may account for a junction end that differs from germline. V and J are TRBV11-2 and TRBJ2-1; 10 positions agree with TRBD2. The germline V gene encodes CDR1 SGHAT and CDR2 FQNNGV. The CDR3 contains 15 residues. The CDR3 nucleotides read TGTGCTAGCAGCTCGCGGACTAGCGGCTACATTAAGCAGTTCTTC. Translating it yields CASSSRTSGYIKQFF.

This chain uses TRBV7-3 with TRBJ2-2, with D hard to call. V dropped 1 base and J dropped 4 bases, with 10 bases sitting between them. Germline CDR1 SGHTA, CDR2 FQGTGA. The CDR3 sequence is 15 residues long. As DNA, the CDR3 is TGTGCCAGCAGCTTAAGTGGTCCCCCCACCGGGGAGCTGTTTTTT. Its translation is CASSLSGPPTGELFF.

For this clonotype: One end of the junction is discordant with germline, which a read error may explain. This sequence joins TRBV12-3 or TRBV12-4 and TRBJ1-1; tentative D call: TRBD1 (5 bases). The CDR3 is 15 amino acids. The CDR3 here is CVSSFAGRENSEAFF. The CDR3 DNA sequence: TGTGTCAGCAGCTTCGCGGGACGGGAGAACAGTGAAGCTTTCTTT.

V is TRBV6-6 and J is TRBJ2-5; perhaps TRBD2 as D (5 bases). Trimming removed 6 bases at V and 5 bases at J, with 7 bases between. In germline, CDR1 is MNHNY, CDR2 SVGAGI (reference sequence). This CDR3 spans 11 amino acids. The CDR3 nucleotides read TGTGCCAGCAGCCGGAGGGAGACCCAGTACTTC. The encoded protein is CASSRRETQYF.

This clonotype was picked up a small number of times. The chain couples TRBV2 to TRBJ2-5, with TRBD1 identical over 7 bases. CDR3 length: 15 amino acids. The junction had 9 bases not matched to a gene; V was cut back by 5 bases and J by 3 bases. Germline V gives CDR1 SNHLY, CDR2 FYNNEI. This CDR3 is CASSLHYRGKETQYF. The DNA of the CDR3 is TGTGCCAGCAGTCTCCACTACAGGGGTAAAGAGACCCAGTACTTC.

This clonotype was observed at least ten times. This chain joins TRBV5-6 and TRBJ2-3, with 9 positions matching TRBD2. This CDR3 comprises 16 residues. V was pared by 0 bases and J by 3 bases, with 5 bases of the junction left unmatched. Germline V gene lookup returns CDR1 SGHDT and CDR2 YYEEEE. The DNA for the CDR3 is TGTGCCAGCAGCTTGGAGGTTAGCGGGGGAACAGATACGCAGTATTTT. This encodes CASSLEVSGGTDTQYF.

Points on this clonotype: The final CDR3 position lacks the conserved phenylalanine or tryptophan, pointing to a likely read error. This chain connects TRBV6-5 to TRBJ1-6, with D unclear. The CDR3 is 12 residues long. The V gene lost 8 bases and the J gene lost 11 bases, with 13 bases spanning the gap. The germline V gene has CDR1 MNHEY and CDR2 SVGAGI. The CDR3 loop reads CASPYPAAPLHY. The CDR3 coding sequence is TGTGCCAGCCCTTACCCAGCTGCACCCCTCCACTAT.

With respect to this clonotype: The junction differs from germline at one of its ends, possibly a read error. The chain employs TRBV6-1 and TRBJ2-1; D remains ambiguous. Germline V gene data show CDR1 as MNHNS and CDR2 as SASEGT. The CDR3 has 11 residues. CDR3 nucleotide sequence: TGCGCCAGCAGTGAATGGGATGAGCAGTTCTTC. Translating it yields CASSEWDEQFF.

A remark on this clonotype: One end of the junction fails to match germline, which may point to a read error. The chain uses TRBV6-2 or TRBV6-3 and TRBJ2-2; tentative D call: TRBD2 (5 bases). Looked up from germline, CDR1 is MNHEY and CDR2 is SVGEGT. CDR3 length: 13 amino acids. CDR3 sequence (DNA): TGCGCCAGCAGCTTCGGGGAAATCTGGGAGCTGTTTTTT. Protein: CASSFGEIWELFF.

V is TRBV5-1 and J is TRBJ1-6, with D uncertain. The CDR3 is made up of 14 amino acids. Trimming left V 9 bases short and J 10 bases short, with 20 bases between. Germline assignment: CDR1 SGHRS and CDR2 YFSETQ. Here the CDR3 reads CATSLESGRSPLHF. CDR3 sequence (DNA): TGCGCCACTAGCTTGGAGAGTGGTAGGTCACCCCTCCACTTT.

As DNA, the CDR3 is TGTGCCAGCAGTGAAGAAGGCAGGGATGGGGACGAGCAGTACTTC. Its translation: CASSEEGRDGDEQYF. The chain combines TRBV6-1 with TRBJ2-7; D possibly corresponds to TRBD1 (5 bases). This CDR3 is built from 15 residues. The germline gives CDR1 MNHNS, CDR2 SASEGT. Trimming took off 1 base at V and 5 bases at J, with 15 bases between the two ends.